These 10 T cell receptor beta chains originate from one sample sequenced in a study of T cells after posttransplantation cyclophosphamide. Here immunoSEQ multiplex PCR was the method, and the copy in TCRdb shows in-frame clones only, minus some. The data show about 19,000 clones, roughly 70% seen once. Cyclophosphamide on days +3 and +4 followed busulfan-fludarabine conditioning and a marrow graft. The sample in question was PBMCs, obtained after an allogeneic stem cell transplant with post-transplant cyclophosphamide. These receptors all come from a male patient aged 30 to 40 who received an allogeneic stem cell transplant from a related donor, was CMV-positive, and had acute GVHD only. Some of the T cells might come from the graft donor.

The V and J genes are TRBV6-1 and TRBJ2-7, with a possible D match to TRBD2 (5 bases). Germline V lookup: CDR1 MNHNS, CDR2 SASEGT. Trimming cost V 10 bases and J 2 bases, with 9 bases left between them. This CDR3 is built from 11 residues. In DNA form, the CDR3 reads TGTGCCATCACCGGGACCTACGAGCAGTACTTC. It yields the protein CAITGTYEQYF.

Only a few counts were recorded for this clone. This chain joins TRBV28 and TRBJ1-1, with 9 bases lining up with TRBD1. CDR3 size: 12 residues. The V gene end was trimmed by 5 bases and the J gene end by 10 bases; junction bases not matched to a gene: 5. The germline CDR1 and CDR2 sequences are MDHEN and SYDVKM. The CDR3 sequence: CASSTPTGGAFF. CDR3 nucleotides: TGTGCCAGCAGTACTCCGACAGGGGGAGCTTTCTTT. The full variable domain, completed using reference TRBV28 and TRBJ1-1, is DVKVTQSSRYLVKRTGEKVFLECVQDMDHENMFWYRQDPGLGLRLIYFSYDVKMKEKGDIPEGYSVSREKKERFSLILESASTNQTSMYLCASSTPTGGAFFGQGTRLTVV.

This clone came up a few times. J is TRBJ1-2 and V is TRBV4-1, with a possible D match to TRBD1 (5 bases). V lost 0 bases and J lost 8, with 13 bases in between. The CDR3 runs to 14 residues. Per the germline V gene, CDR1 is MGHRA and CDR2 is YSYEKL. Here the CDR3 reads CASSQEGTGGGYTF. CDR3 bases: TGCGCCAGCAGCCAAGAGGGGACTGGCGGGGGCTACACCTTC.

The V and J genes are TRBV4-2 and TRBJ1-2, with 7 nucleotides matching TRBD1. This CDR3 contains 16 residues. In germline, CDR1 is LGHNA, CDR2 YNFKEQ. With V trimmed by 0 bases and J by 4 bases, 8 bases remained unmatched. In nucleotides, the CDR3 is TGTGCCAGCAGCCAAGATATAGGGGGCGCCCCCTATGGCTACACCTTC. Amino acids: CASSQDIGGAPYGYTF.

This clone was seen a single time. The J gene is TRBJ2-7, the V gene TRBV19; no clear D gene. Germline V gene sequence: CDR1 LNHDA, CDR2 SQIVND (reference sequence). The germline V and J ends were trimmed by 2 bases and 4 bases, with 12 bases remaining between them. CDR3 length: 14 amino acids. CDR3: CASSISNYEYEQYF. DNA of the CDR3: TGTGCCAGTAGTATAAGTAACTACGAGTACGAGCAGTACTTC.

This sequence joins TRBV10-2 and TRBJ1-5; TRBD1 aligns across 11 bases. This CDR3 has 17 amino acids. Germline CDR1 WSHSY, CDR2 SAAADI. V was pared by 6 bases and J by 1 base, with 8 bases of the junction left unmatched. The chain's CDR3 is CASSAGQGAGSNQPQHF. The CDR3 coding sequence is TGCGCCAGCAGCGCAGGACAGGGGGCGGGAAGCAATCAGCCCCAGCATTTT.

This clone showed up many times. The J gene is TRBJ2-3, the V gene TRBV29-1, with TRBD1 matching 9 bases. This CDR3 is built from 15 residues. In germline, CDR1 is SQVTM, CDR2 ANQGSEA. Trimming cost V 5 bases and J 3 bases; bases outside gene matches: 9. In DNA, the CDR3 is TGCAGCGTTCTACCACAGGGGGCGAGGACAGATACGCAGTATTTT. Translated: CSVLPQGARTDTQYF.

The chain has TRBV30 and TRBJ1-5; the match to TRBD1 covers 7 bases. The V and J ends lost 0 bases and 5 bases, in that order; junction bases with no gene match: 1. CDR1 is GTSNPN and CDR2 is SVGIG in the germline V gene (reference sequence). The CDR3 covers 13 residues. The CDR3 nucleotides read TGTGCCTGGAGTGTTACAGGGGATCAGCCCCAGCATTTT. Its translation is CAWSVTGDQPQHF.

J is TRBJ1-6 and V is TRBV5-5; TRBD1 matches at 8 bases. Trimming cost V 1 base and J 7 bases; bases outside gene matches: 4. The CDR3 is 15 residues long. Germline CDR1 and CDR2: SGHKS and YYEKEE (reference sequence). CDR3 nucleotide sequence: TGTGCCAGCAGCTTGACAGGGGGTGGAAATTCACCCCTCCACTTT. Encoded protein: CASSLTGGGNSPLHF.

The chain combines TRBV4-1 with TRBJ2-3, with 7 nucleotides matching TRBD1. V shed 1 base, J shed 2 bases, and the junction held 9 bases outside the gene matches. Germline V lookup: CDR1 MGHRA, CDR2 YSYEKL. The CDR3 is made up of 17 amino acids. This CDR3 is CASSQAHGTANTDTQYF. The CDR3, as DNA: TGCGCCAGCAGCCAAGCCCACGGGACAGCAAACACAGATACGCAGTATTTT.